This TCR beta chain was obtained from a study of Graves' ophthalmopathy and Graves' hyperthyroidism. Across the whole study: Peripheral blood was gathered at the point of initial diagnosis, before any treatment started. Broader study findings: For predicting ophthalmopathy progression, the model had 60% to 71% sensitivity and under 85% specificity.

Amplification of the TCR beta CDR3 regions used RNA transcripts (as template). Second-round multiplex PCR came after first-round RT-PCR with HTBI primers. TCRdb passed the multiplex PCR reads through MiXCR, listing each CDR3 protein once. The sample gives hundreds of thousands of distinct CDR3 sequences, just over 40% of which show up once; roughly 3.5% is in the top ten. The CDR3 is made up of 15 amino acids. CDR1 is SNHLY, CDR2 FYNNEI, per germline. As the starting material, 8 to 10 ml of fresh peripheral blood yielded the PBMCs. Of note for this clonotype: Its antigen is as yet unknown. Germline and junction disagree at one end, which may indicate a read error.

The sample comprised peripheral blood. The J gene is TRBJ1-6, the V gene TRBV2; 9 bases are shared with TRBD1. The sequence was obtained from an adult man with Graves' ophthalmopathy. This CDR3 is CAISSVGQGYSPLHF. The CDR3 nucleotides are TGTGCCATCAGTAGCGTGGGACAGGGTTATTCACCCCTCCACTTT.